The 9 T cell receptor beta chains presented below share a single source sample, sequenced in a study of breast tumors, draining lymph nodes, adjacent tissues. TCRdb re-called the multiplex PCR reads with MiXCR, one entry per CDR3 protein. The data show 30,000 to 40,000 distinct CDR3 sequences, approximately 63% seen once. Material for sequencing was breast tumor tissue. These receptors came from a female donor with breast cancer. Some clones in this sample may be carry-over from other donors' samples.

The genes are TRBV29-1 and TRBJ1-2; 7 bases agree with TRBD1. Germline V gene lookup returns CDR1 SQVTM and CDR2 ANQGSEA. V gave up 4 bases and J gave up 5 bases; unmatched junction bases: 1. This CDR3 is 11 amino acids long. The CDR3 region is CSVAGGYGYTF. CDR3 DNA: TGCAGCGTTGCAGGGGGGTATGGCTACACCTTC.

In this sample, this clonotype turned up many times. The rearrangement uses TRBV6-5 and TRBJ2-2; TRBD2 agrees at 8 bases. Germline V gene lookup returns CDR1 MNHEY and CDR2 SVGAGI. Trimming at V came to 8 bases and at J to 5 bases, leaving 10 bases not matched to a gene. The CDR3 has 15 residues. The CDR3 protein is CASVPGGGGTGELFF. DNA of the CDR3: TGTGCCAGCGTCCCGGGGGGGGGAGGTACCGGGGAGCTGTTTTTT.

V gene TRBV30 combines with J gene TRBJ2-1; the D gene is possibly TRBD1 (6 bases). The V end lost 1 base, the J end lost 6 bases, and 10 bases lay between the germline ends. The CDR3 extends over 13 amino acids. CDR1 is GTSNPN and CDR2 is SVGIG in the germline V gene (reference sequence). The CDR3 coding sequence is TGTGCCTGGAGTGGGCGAGGGGGCAATGAGCAGTTCTTC. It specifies CAWSGRGGNEQFF.

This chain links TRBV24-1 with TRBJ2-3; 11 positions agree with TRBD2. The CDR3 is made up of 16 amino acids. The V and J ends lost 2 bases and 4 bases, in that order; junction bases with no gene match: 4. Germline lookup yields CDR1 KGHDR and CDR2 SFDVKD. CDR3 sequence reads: CATSDSPSGGPDTQYF. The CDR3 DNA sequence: TGTGCCACCAGTGATTCGCCTAGCGGGGGGCCAGATACGCAGTATTTT.

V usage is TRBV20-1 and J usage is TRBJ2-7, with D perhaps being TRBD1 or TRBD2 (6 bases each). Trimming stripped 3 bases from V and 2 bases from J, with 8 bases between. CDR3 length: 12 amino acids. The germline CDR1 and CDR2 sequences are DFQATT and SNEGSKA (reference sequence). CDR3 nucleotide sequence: TGCAGTGCTAGCGGGGGCGCCTACGAGCAGTACGTC. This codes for CSASGGAYEQYV.

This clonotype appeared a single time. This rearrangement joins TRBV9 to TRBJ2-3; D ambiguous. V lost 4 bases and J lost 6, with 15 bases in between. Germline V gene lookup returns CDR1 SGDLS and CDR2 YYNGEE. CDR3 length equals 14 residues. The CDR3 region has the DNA TGTGCCAGCAGCTTAGATGGGGTCCCCGATACGCAGTATTTT. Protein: CASSLDGVPDTQYF.

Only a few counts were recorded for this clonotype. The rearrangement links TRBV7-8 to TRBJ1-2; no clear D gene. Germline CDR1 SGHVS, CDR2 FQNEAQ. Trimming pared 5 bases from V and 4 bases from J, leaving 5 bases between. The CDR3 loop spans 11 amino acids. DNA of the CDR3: TGTGCCAGCAGCCACAGCTATGGCTACACCTTC. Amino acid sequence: CASSHSYGYTF.

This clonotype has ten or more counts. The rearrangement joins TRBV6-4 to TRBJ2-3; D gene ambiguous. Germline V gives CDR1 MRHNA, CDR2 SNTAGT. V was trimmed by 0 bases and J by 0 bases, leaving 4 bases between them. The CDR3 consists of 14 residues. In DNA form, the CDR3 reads TGTGCCAGCAGTGACTCGACTAGCACAGATACGCAGTATTTT. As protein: CASSDSTSTDTQYF.

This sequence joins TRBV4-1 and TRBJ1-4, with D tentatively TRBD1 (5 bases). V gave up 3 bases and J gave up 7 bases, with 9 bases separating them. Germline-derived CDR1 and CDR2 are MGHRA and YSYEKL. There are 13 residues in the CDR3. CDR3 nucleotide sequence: TGCGCCAGCAGCCATACAGGTGGTGAAAAACTGTTTTTT. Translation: CASSHTGGEKLFF.